Judged by abundance, the clone carrying this TCR beta chain is medium-sized. The antigen is unknown. The read is 3 residues too short to cover the CDR3 end, so that end is filled in from the germline J gene. Control and CVID samples contributed equal amounts of genomic DNA. Clones were sequenced by immunoSEQ multiplex PCR, and TCRdb holds only the in-frame ones, with some missing. The sample presents over 45,000 clones, none singletons. With 7 bases clipped from V and 0 bases from J, the junction kept 15 bases outside the gene matches. This CDR3 is built from 17 residues. The V gene's germline CDR1 is SGHRS and CDR2 YFSETQ. The data were taken from a study of T cell clonality in common variable immunodeficiency. General study points: TCRbeta clonality was increased in CVID versus healthy controls. CVID patient heterogeneity limited repertoire-clinical complication correlations. Fewer TCRbeta clones were shared among CVID subjects than controls.

The receptor was isolated from a person aged 18-69 years in good health. Sequencing was done on a sample of peripheral blood mononuclear cells. This chain connects TRBV5-1 to TRBJ2-7; 8 bases align to TRBD1. The CDR3 bases that were read are TGCGCCAGCGCCCCTTCCCCGGGACAGGTAACCTCCTACGAG. Translation gives CASAPSPGQVTSYE. The entire CDR3 protein is CASAPSPGQVTSYEQYF.